These T cell receptor beta chains were read from a single sample in a study of cytomegalovirus exposure and HLA in healthy donors. Libraries were prepared by immunoSEQ multiplex PCR; TCRdb keeps only in-frame clonotypes and omits some of them. This sample carries roughly 130,000 clones, roughly nine tenths of them seen once, and the ten largest clones take 3% to 4%. Input material: PBMCs. The source is a man aged 30 to 45 in good health and CMV-seronegative. CDR3s include the opening cysteine and the closing phenylalanine or tryptophan. The D gene is left open where the match is weak. Only some rows state a clone size, as once, few, many or a class for expanded clones.

clone size,D gene,V gene,J gene,CDR3 DNA,CDR3 protein
few,.,TRBV7-2,TRBJ1-6,TGTGCCAGCACCTCCGGACAGCGCTCGTCACCCCTCCACTTT,CASTSGQRSSPLHF
.,TRBD1,TRBV18,TRBJ2-2,TGTGCCAGCTCAGAACACGACAGGGACATCGGGGAGCTGTTTTTT,CASSEHDRDIGELFF
once,.,TRBV6-5,TRBJ2-7,TGTGCCAGCAGTTACGGCCGCCTGGGGGCCCACGAGCAGTACTTC,CASSYGRLGAHEQYF
once,TRBD1,TRBV5-1,TRBJ1-1,TGCGCCAGCAGCTCGGGACAGGTGAACACTGAAGCTTTCTTT,CASSSGQVNTEAFF
.,.,TRBV7-6,TRBJ1-5,TGTGCCAGCAGCTTAGGACAGGAAGAACAGCCCCAGCATTTT,CASSLGQEEQPQHF
.,TRBD2,TRBV10-3,TRBJ2-7,TGTGCCATCAGTGTCCCGGGACTAGCTTACGAGCAGTACTTC,CAISVPGLAYEQYF
.,.,TRBV27,TRBJ2-7,TGTGCCAGCAGCACCCGACAGAGAAGCTCCTACGAGCAGTACTTC,CASSTRQRSSYEQYF
.,TRBD1,TRBV28,TRBJ2-7,TGTGCCAGCACTATACCGGGACAGGGCACCTACGAGCAGTACTTC,CASTIPGQGTYEQYF
.,.,TRBV5-1,TRBJ1-1,TGCGCCAGCAGCTCGCAGGACGGGAGCACTGAAGCTTTCTTT,CASSSQDGSTEAFF
.,.,TRBV9,TRBJ2-1,TGTGCCAGCAGCGTAGGCTCGGACAATGAGCAGTTCTTC,CASSVGSDNEQFF
.,.,TRBV7-9,TRBJ1-1,TGTGCCAGCAGCTGGTTCGGGAATGGGAACACTGAAGCTTTCTTT,CASSWFGNGNTEAFF
.,.,TRBV2,TRBJ1-4,TGTGCCAGCAGGGGGACATCTGCAACTAATGAAAAACTGTTTTTT,CASRGTSATNEKLFF
.,TRBD1,TRBV27,TRBJ1-6,TGTGCCAGCAGAAGCCGGGGACAGGGGGTTAGATCACCCCTCCACTTT,CASRSRGQGVRSPLHF